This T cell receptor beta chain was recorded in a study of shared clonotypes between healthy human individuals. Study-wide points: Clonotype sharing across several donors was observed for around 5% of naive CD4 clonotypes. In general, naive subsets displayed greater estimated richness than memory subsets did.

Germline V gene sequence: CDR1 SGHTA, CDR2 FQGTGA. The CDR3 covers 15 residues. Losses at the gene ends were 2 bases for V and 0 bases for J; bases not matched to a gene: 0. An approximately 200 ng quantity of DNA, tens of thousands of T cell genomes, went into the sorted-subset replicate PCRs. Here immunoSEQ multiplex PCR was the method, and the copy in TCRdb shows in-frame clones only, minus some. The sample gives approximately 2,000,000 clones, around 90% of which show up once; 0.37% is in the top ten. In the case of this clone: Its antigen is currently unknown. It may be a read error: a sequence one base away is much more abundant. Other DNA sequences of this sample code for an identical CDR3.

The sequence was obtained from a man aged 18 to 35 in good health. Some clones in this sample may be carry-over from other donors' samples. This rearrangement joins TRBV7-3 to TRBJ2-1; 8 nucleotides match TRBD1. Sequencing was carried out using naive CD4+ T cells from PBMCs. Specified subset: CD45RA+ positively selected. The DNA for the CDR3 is TGTGCCAGCAGCTTAGACAGGGGCTCCTACAATGAGCAGTTCTTC. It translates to CASSLDRGSYNEQFF.